This TCR beta chain was found in a study of blood T cell repertoires in COVID-19 (dated by TCRdb to about 2020). Regarding the complete study: Samples from collaborators originated in the United States, Italy and Spain and spanned both the acute and convalescent phases of COVID-19. The prospective study material was composed of cDNA or gDNA derived from T cells, B-cell-depleted T cells, or PBMCs. The dataset comprised deeply sampled blood TCRbeta repertoires from subjects exposed to, actively infected with, or recovered from COVID-19. A freely available public database, intended as a resource for researchers studying the immune response to SARS-CoV-2, is where the repertoires were released. Samples came from the ongoing ImmuneRACE study (first 160 participants) plus 1,254 subjects from 6 global collaborators. A de-identified subject ID, COVID-19 status, age in years and sex were almost always included in the sample metadata. Where available, HLA class I and class II types were obtained from metadata supplied by the sample provider rather than from assay-based typing. What the authors observed across the whole study: The quantity of clinical and demographic metadata differed by source and by participant and was supplied without curation.

For this chain, trimming is 4 bases at the V end and 8 bases at the J end, and the number of junction bases without a gene match is 10. The germline V gene sets CDR1 to SGHDT and CDR2 to YYEEEE. From cysteine to phenylalanine, the CDR3 is 15 amino acids long. Kept here is only the CDR3 DNA, which spans 45 bases and is read in frame from base 1. One collaborating source in Seattle enrolled patients while the patients were actively infected and followed the patients over time throughout the course of disease. The collaborating institutions used their own protocols to collect whole blood in K2EDTA tubes. For TCRbeta analysis, collaborator samples were shipped as frozen whole blood, as isolated PBMCs, or as DNA extracted from either sample type. About this clone: Its antigen remains unidentified. No quality values exist for individual bases; no much larger clone is one base distant.

TCRbeta CDR3 regions were amplified from genomic DNA using the immunoSEQ Assay, a bias-controlled multiplex PCR. As for how the authors treated the data: Within the assay, amplification of reference gene primers was used to estimate how many nucleated cells each sample contained. Sequence reads were collapsed and filtered to measure the absolute abundance of every unique TCRbeta CDR3 rearrangement. Productive Simpson clonality was computed per sample as the square root of Simpson's diversity index over productive rearrangements. This immuneACCESS table, as held by TCRdb, lists in-frame sequences with V and J called but not all clones. Of the missing ones, under half trace to an unresolved V gene in checked studies; the others have no known cause. That table furnishes V, J and clone size, whereas the DNA furnished D and trimming. In this sample the table shows 150,000 or so clones, around 75% of which occur a single time. The ten largest make up about 5% of the sample.

The chain links TRBV5-6 with TRBJ1-2, and 11 bases in between align with TRBD1. The sample consisted of peripheral blood. The receptor comes from a woman in her 70s with COVID-19, enrolled during active disease. CDR3 protein: CASSPIGQGAWGYTF. The sequenced DNA: TGTGCCAGCAGCCCTATCGGACAGGGGGCATGGGGCTACACCTTC.